The 14 T cell receptor beta chains in this list originate from one sample, sequenced in a study of siplizumab effects on memory and regulatory T cells (dated by TCRdb to between 2018 and 2021). Library creation used the immunoSEQ multiplex PCR assay. The clones in this table, taken by TCRdb from immuneACCESS, are in-frame only. Not every clone is retained; where verified, under half of the shortfall comes from an unresolved V gene, and the cause of the rest is unknown. This sample holds approximately 60,000 clones; less than 80% were observed only once. In total, the top ten clones hold over 0.4% of the sample. What was sequenced was memory CD4+ T cells sorted from blood. The cell subset or site label on this specimen signifies: unstimulated CD4+ memory T cells. The receptors were sampled from a human donor in good health.

The V gene is TRBV6-1, the J gene TRBJ1-5, with D possibly being TRBD1 (5 bases). Germline loops: CDR1 MNHNS, CDR2 SASEGT. The length of the CDR3 is 14 residues. Trimming removed 6 bases from V and 2 bases from J, with 11 bases in between. The CDR3 region has the DNA TGTGCCAGCAGAAACAGGTTCGGCAATCAGCCCCAGCATTTT. It yields the protein CASRNRFGNQPQHF.

The V gene is TRBV9, the J gene TRBJ2-5; TRBD1 matches at 7 bases. The V segment lost 0 bases and the J segment 1 base; nucleotides outside the gene matches: 6. Germline V gene sequence: CDR1 SGDLS, CDR2 YYNGEE. The CDR3 is made up of 16 amino acids. The CDR3 DNA reads as TGTGCCAGCAGCGTAGTCCCAGGGGGTCCCCAAGAGACCCAGTACTTC. This translates into CASSVVPGGPQETQYF.

The CDR3 sequence is CSVPPGALTGETQYF. CDR3 nucleotides: TGCAGCGTCCCGCCGGGGGCCTTAACGGGAGAGACCCAGTACTTC. The V and J genes are TRBV29-1 and TRBJ2-5; D may match TRBD1 or TRBD2 (6 bases each). The CDR3 extends over 15 amino acids. V gave up 6 bases and J gave up 4 bases, with 21 bases separating them. CDR1 SQVTM and CDR2 ANQGSEA come from the germline V gene. The complete variable domain, with remaining parts taken from reference TRBV29-1 and TRBJ2-5, reads SAVISQKPSRDICQRGTSLTIQCQVDSQVTMMFWYRQQPGQSLTLIATANQGSEATYESGFVIDKFPISRPNLTFSTLTVSNMSPEDSSIYLCSVPPGALTGETQYFGPGTRLLVL.

This chain uses TRBV5-5 with TRBJ2-2; maybe TRBD2 (6 bases). Looked up from germline, CDR1 is SGHKS and CDR2 is YYEKEE (reference sequence). Trimming removed 10 bases at V and 2 bases at J, with 15 bases between. The CDR3 runs to 14 residues. This CDR3 is CAAGRGSNTGELFF. DNA for the CDR3: TGTGCCGCGGGAAGAGGGTCCAACACCGGGGAGCTGTTTTTT. The whole variable domain, remainder taken from reference TRBV5-5 and TRBJ2-2, is DAGVTQSPTHLIKTRGQQVTLRCSPISGHKSVSWYQQVLGQGPQFIFQYYEKEERGRGNFPDRFSARQFPNYSSELNVNALLLGDSALYLCAAGRGSNTGELFFGEGSRLTVL.

V usage is TRBV19 and J usage is TRBJ1-1, with 7 bases that match TRBD1. The junction had 9 bases not matched to a gene; V was cut back by 6 bases and J by 5 bases. The germline gives CDR1 LNHDA, CDR2 SQIVND (reference sequence). The CDR3 loop spans 14 amino acids. The DNA of the CDR3 is TGTGCCAGTAGCACCACAGGGGTGTGGACTGAAGCTTTCTTT. Amino acids: CASSTTGVWTEAFF.

This clone was picked up a small number of times. The chain recombines TRBV6-6 with TRBJ1-5, with D possibly being TRBD1 (6 bases). The CDR3 has 15 amino acids. CDR1 is MNHNY and CDR2 is SVGAGI in the germline V gene (reference sequence). Trimming stripped 5 bases from V and 2 bases from J, with 13 bases between. CDR3 amino acids: CASSRQDWGNQPQHF. CDR3 in DNA: TGTGCCAGCAGTCGACAGGACTGGGGCAATCAGCCCCAGCATTTT.

This clone has only one observation. The chain recombines TRBV6-1 with TRBJ1-4; D is ambiguous. The V end lost 2 bases, the J end lost 0 bases, and 7 bases lay between the germline ends. There are 15 residues in the CDR3. Germline CDR1 is MNHNS and CDR2 is SASEGT. DNA for the CDR3: TGTGCCAGCAGTGAATCGGCCGCAACTAATGAAAAACTGTTTTTT. It specifies CASSESAATNEKLFF.

The genes are TRBV5-4 and TRBJ2-7; D is uncertain. Germline assignment: CDR1 SGHNT and CDR2 YYREEE (reference sequence). This CDR3 spans 13 amino acids. V was clipped by 0 bases and J by 6 bases, with 10 bases between them. The CDR3 region has the DNA TGTGCCAGCAGCTTGGCGTGGGATCGCGAGCAGTACTTC. Amino acids: CASSLAWDREQYF.

V usage is TRBV19 and J usage is TRBJ2-1, with TRBD2 matching 11 bases. The germline CDR1 and CDR2 sequences are LNHDA and SQIVND (reference sequence). V gave up 3 bases and J gave up 8 bases; unmatched junction bases: 6. This CDR3 comprises 15 residues. The CDR3 is CASSILAGGVDEQFF. The CDR3 region has the DNA TGTGCCAGTAGTATTCTAGCGGGGGGCGTGGATGAGCAGTTCTTC.

The genes are TRBV10-1 and TRBJ1-1; maybe TRBD1 (5 bases). Germline CDR1 is WNHNN and CDR2 is SYGVQD (reference sequence). The CDR3 covers 13 residues. Trimming pared 5 bases from V and 2 bases from J, leaving 9 bases between. The CDR3: CASSQGLNTEAFF. CDR3 sequence (DNA): TGCGCCAGCAGTCAGGGCCTCAACACTGAAGCTTTCTTT.

The V call is TRBV10-3, the J call TRBJ2-1; D is undetermined. Germline-derived CDR1 and CDR2 are ENHRY and SYGVKD. This CDR3 is 11 amino acids long. Trimming shortened V by 7 bases and J by 8 bases, and 9 bases separated the two germline ends. CDR3 nucleotide sequence: TGTGCCATCAAACTGTCCGATGAGCAGTTCTTC. Translation: CAIKLSDEQFF.

The CDR3 sequence is CAISATGGEETQYF. The CDR3 DNA is TGTGCCATCAGCGCTACAGGGGGCGAAGAGACCCAGTACTTC. V and J are TRBV10-3 and TRBJ2-5; 9 positions agree with TRBD1. Per germline, CDR1 ENHRY and CDR2 SYGVKD. V was pared by 6 bases and J by 3 bases, with 5 bases of the junction left unmatched. The CDR3 length is 14 residues.

The rearrangement uses TRBV19 and TRBJ1-5; D is possibly TRBD1 (5 bases). The V gene's germline CDR1 is LNHDA and CDR2 SQIVND (reference sequence). V was clipped by 8 bases and J by 2 bases, with 13 bases between them. This CDR3 contains 14 residues. DNA of the CDR3: TGTGCCAGTGCGCGACAGCGGGGCAATCAGCCCCAGCATTTT. This sequence encodes CASARQRGNQPQHF.

The chain couples TRBV7-3 to TRBJ2-3; the match to TRBD2 covers 7 bases. The junction had 11 bases not matched to a gene; V was cut back by 1 base and J by 4 bases. The CDR3 totals 17 residues. The germline CDR1 and CDR2 sequences are SGHTA and FQGTGA. The CDR3 DNA is TGTGCCAGCAGCTTAAACCCGCTAGGACTAGTGGCAGATACGCAGTATTTT. Protein sequence: CASSLNPLGLVADTQYF.